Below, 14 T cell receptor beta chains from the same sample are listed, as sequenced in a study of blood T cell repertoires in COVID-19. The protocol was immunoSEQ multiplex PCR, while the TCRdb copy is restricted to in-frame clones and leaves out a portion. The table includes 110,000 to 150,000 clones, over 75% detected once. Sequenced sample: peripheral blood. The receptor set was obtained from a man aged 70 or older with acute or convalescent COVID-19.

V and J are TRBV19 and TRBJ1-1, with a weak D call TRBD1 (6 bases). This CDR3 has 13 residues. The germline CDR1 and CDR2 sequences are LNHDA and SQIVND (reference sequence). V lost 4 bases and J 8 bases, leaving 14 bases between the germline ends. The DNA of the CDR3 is TGTGCCAGTAGTACAACCGGGACAACCGAAGCTTTCTTT. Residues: CASSTTGTTEAFF.

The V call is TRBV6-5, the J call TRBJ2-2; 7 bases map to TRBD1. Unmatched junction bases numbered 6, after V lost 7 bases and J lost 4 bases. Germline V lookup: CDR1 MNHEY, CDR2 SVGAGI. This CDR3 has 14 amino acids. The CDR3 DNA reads TGTGCCAGCACCCTCTCAGGGGGCACCGGGGAGCTGTTTTTT. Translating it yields CASTLSGGTGELFF.

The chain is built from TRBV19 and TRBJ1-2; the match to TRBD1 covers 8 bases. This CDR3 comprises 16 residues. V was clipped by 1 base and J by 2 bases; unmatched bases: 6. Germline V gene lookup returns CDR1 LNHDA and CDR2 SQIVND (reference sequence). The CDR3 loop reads CASSIVLRQGNYGYTF. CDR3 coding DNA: TGTGCCAGTAGTATAGTCCTAAGACAGGGGAACTATGGCTACACCTTC.

The CDR3 spells CASSIKTGGFTEAFF. DNA of the CDR3: TGTGCCAGCAGCATTAAGACAGGGGGCTTTACTGAAGCTTTCTTT. This rearrangement joins TRBV9 to TRBJ1-1, with 10 positions matching TRBD1. J gave up 5 bases and V 4 bases, and 8 bases lay outside the gene matches. Germline V CDR1 and CDR2: SGDLS, YYNGEE. This CDR3 has 15 residues.

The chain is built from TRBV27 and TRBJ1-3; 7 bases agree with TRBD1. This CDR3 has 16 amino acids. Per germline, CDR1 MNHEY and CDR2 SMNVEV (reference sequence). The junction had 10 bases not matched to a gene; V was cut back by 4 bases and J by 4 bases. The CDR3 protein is CASSSLTGRSGNTIYF. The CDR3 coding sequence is TGTGCCAGCAGTTCCTTGACAGGGAGGAGCGGAAACACCATATATTTT.

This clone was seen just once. The CDR3 DNA sequence: TGTGCCAGTAGTATTCGGACAGGGGCGTACGAGCAGTACTTC. This translates into CASSIRTGAYEQYF. The J gene is TRBJ2-7, the V gene TRBV19, with 9 bases that match TRBD1. The V gene end was trimmed by 3 bases and the J gene end by 4 bases; junction bases not matched to a gene: 4. The CDR3 extends over 14 amino acids. Looked up from germline, CDR1 is LNHDA and CDR2 is SQIVND (reference sequence). Based on the CDR3 plus reference TRBV19 and TRBJ2-7, the full variable domain is DGGITQSPKYLFRKEGQNVTLSCEQNLNHDAMYWYRQDPGQGLRLIYYSQIVNDFQKGDIAEGYSVSREKKESFPLTVTSAQKNPTAFYLCASSIRTGAYEQYFGPGTRLTVT.

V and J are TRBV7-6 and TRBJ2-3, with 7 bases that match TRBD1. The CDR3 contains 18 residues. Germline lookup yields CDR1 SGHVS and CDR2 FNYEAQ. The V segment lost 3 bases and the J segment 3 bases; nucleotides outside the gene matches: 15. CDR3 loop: CASSLWEGQERSTDTQYF. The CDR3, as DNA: TGTGCCAGCAGCTTGTGGGAAGGACAGGAGAGGTCGACAGATACGCAGTATTTT.

For the CDR3, the DNA is TGTGCCAGTAAGATCAGGGGGAGCGCGACTGAAGCTTTCTTT. Encoded protein: CASKIRGSATEAFF. The chain employs TRBV6-5 and TRBJ1-1; the match to TRBD1 covers 7 bases. Per germline, CDR1 MNHEY and CDR2 SVGAGI. The CDR3 consists of 14 residues. Unmatched junction bases numbered 12, after V lost 9 bases and J lost 5 bases.

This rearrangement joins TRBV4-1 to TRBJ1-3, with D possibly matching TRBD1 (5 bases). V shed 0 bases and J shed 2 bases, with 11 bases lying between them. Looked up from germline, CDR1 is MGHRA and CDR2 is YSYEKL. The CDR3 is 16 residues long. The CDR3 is CASSQDDSRTGNTIYF. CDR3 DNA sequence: TGCGCCAGCAGCCAAGATGACAGCCGCACTGGAAACACCATATATTTT.

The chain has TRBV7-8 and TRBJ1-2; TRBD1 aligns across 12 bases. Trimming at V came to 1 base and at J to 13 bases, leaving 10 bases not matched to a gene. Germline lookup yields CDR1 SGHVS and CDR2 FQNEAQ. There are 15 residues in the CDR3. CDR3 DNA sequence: TGTGCCAGCAGCTTAGTTGAAGGGACAGGGGGCATTCGCACCTTC. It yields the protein CASSLVEGTGGIRTF.

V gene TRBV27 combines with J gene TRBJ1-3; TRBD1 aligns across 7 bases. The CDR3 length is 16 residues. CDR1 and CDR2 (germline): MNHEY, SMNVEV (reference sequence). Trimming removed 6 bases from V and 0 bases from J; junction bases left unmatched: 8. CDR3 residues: CASRRSGQISGNTIYF. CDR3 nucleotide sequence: TGTGCCAGCAGGCGTTCGGGACAGATCTCTGGAAACACCATATATTTT.

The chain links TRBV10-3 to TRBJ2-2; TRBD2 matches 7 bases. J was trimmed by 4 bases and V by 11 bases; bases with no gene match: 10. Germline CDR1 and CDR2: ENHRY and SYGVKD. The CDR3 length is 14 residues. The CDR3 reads CALREGLLTGELFF. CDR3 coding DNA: TGTGCCCTTAGGGAGGGACTCCTCACCGGGGAGCTGTTTTTT.

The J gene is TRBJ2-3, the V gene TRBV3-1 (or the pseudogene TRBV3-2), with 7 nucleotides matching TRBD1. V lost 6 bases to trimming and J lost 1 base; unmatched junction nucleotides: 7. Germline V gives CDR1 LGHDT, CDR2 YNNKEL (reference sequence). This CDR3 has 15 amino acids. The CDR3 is CASRQGTKGTDTQYF. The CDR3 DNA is TGTGCCAGCAGACAGGGGACAAAGGGCACAGATACGCAGTATTTT.

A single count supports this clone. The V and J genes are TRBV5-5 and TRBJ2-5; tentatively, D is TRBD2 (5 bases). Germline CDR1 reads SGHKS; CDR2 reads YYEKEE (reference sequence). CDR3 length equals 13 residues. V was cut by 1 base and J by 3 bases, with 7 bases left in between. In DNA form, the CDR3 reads TGTGCCAGCAGCTTGCCCGGGGAAGAGACCCAGTACTTC. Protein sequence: CASSLPGEETQYF.